A selection of T cell receptor beta chains follows, all from one sample in a study of T-cell reconstitution after alpha-beta-depleted transplantation in children. TCRdb analysed the PCR reads with MiXCR anew, one entry per CDR3 protein. Counted here are around 580,000 distinct CDR3 sequences, approximately 22% occurring once; the ten biggest clones make up roughly 13%. The material was PBMCs, mostly from graft donor cells, obtained 360 days after TCRalphabeta/CD19-depleted stem cell transplant. These receptors were obtained from a boy less than two years old who had a stem cell transplant for acute myeloid leukemia, so the T cells may come from the graft donor. CDR3s include the opening cysteine and the closing phenylalanine or tryptophan. The D gene is left open where the match is weak.

d_gene | j_gene | v_gene | CDR3aa
TRBD2 | TRBJ2-5 | TRBV20-1 | CSARKRGGGETQYF
NA | TRBJ2-1 | TRBV10-3 | CAISGQMYNEQFF
TRBD1 | TRBJ1-2 | TRBV20-1 | CSARGGQGSDGYTF
TRBD2 | TRBJ2-3 | TRBV20-1 | CSVRGLAGGPWADTQYF
NA | TRBJ2-2 | TRBV7-9 | CASSLPASGELFF
NA | TRBJ1-2 | TRBV12-3/TRBV12-4 | CASSLVGQPYYYGYTF
NA | TRBJ2-4 | TRBV27 | CASSLGVKNIQYF
NA | TRBJ1-3 | TRBV20-1 | CSAATEGNTIYF
TRBD1 | TRBJ1-2 | TRBV6-5 | CASSYEQGAYGYTF
TRBD2 | TRBJ2-2 | TRBV7-9 | CASSPRLAGVNTGELFF
TRBD2 | TRBJ2-1 | TRBV5-4 | CASSSSGGTDNEQFF
NA | TRBJ2-1 | TRBV28 | CASSSVGGRPISNEQFF
NA | TRBJ2-1 | TRBV7-2 | CASSLGPQGEQFF